This T cell receptor beta chain was profiled in a study of CD8+ T cells in alopecia areata. The treatment was: oral pan-JAK inhibitor, 5-10 mg twice daily. Germline assignment: CDR1 SGHTA and CDR2 FQGNSA. Trimming cost V 5 bases and J 4 bases; bases outside gene matches: 4. The CDR3 is 15 amino acids. Whole-study results and caveats: There were many expanded lesional clones persisting in scalp and blood during tofacitinib. It was lesional scalp, especially alopecia totalis/universalis, that showed higher clonality than normal scalp.

Extracted from the samples, RNA was reverse transcribed into cDNA to serve as the sequencing template. Libraries were prepared by immunoSEQ multiplex PCR; TCRdb keeps only in-frame clonotypes and omits some of them. The table includes over 250,000 clones, around three fifths detected once. This clone showed up just a few times. The antigen is unknown. This receptor was obtained from a human donor with alopecia areata. This rearrangement joins TRBV7-2 to TRBJ1-6, with TRBD1 identical over 8 bases. Material: CD4+ T cells sorted from blood, obtained at roughly week 53, from a patient treated with tofacitinib. Here the CDR3 reads CASSGWTGYNSPLHF. The CDR3 DNA follows: TGTGCCAGCAGCGGGTGGACAGGGTATAATTCACCCCTCCACTTT.